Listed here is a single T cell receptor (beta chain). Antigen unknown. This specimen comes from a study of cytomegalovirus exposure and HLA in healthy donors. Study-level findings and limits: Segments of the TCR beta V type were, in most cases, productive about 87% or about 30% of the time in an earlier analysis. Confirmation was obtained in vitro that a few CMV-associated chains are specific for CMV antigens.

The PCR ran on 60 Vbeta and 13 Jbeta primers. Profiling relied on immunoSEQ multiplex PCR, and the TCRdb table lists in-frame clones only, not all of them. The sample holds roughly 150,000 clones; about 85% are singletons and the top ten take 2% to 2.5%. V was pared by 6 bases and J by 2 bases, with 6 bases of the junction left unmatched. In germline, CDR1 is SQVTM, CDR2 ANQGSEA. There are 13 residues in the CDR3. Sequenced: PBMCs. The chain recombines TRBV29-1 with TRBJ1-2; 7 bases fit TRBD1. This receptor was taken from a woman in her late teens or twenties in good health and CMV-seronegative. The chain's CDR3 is CSVAETGNYGYTF. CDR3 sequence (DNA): TGCAGCGTCGCGGAGACAGGGAACTATGGCTACACCTTC.